The 19 T cell receptor beta chains below were found in one sample sequenced in a study of T cell repertoires in cytomegalovirus infection. These TCRs' antigens remain unknown. TCRdb reprocessed the reads with MiXCR, giving one entry per CDR3 protein. Altogether approximately 910,000 distinct CDR3 sequences are present, 25% to 40% being singletons, with the ten largest covering under 15%. Here the sequenced sample was cultured CD8+ T cells from PBMCs, taken from culture after CMV antigen stimulation. These receptor sequences come from a human donor in good health (CMV status not recorded). Some clones in this sample may be carry-over from other donors' samples.

As to this clonotype: Sequence at one end of the junction differs from germline and may be a read error. The chain joins TRBV6-2 or TRBV6-3 to TRBJ2-7, with a weak D call TRBD2 (5 bases). The CDR3 runs to 11 residues. Germline assignment: CDR1 MNHEY and CDR2 SVGEGT. CDR3 nucleotides: TGTGTCAGCTCAGGAGGCTACGAGCAGTACTTC. Its protein is CVSSGGYEQYF.

The chain combines TRBV7-9 with TRBJ2-5; TRBD1 aligns across 12 bases. The V and J ends lost 5 bases and 2 bases, in that order; junction bases with no gene match: 12. Germline CDR1 SEHNR, CDR2 FQNEAQ (reference sequence). CDR3 size: 18 residues. The CDR3 protein is CASSPRDRGLGKQETQYF. CDR3 nucleotides: TGTGCCAGCAGCCCCCGGGACAGGGGGCTCGGGAAACAAGAGACCCAGTACTTC.

This clonotype appeared many times. The J gene is TRBJ2-7, the V gene TRBV7-9, with a tentative D call TRBD1 (5 bases). Germline CDR1 and CDR2: SEHNR and FQNEAQ (reference sequence). Trimming cost V 5 bases and J 3 bases, with 11 bases left between them. The CDR3 length is 13 residues. CDR3 DNA sequence: TGTGCCAGCAGCCTTAAAGGACACTACGAGCAGTACTTC. The encoded protein is CASSLKGHYEQYF.

This rearrangement joins TRBV4-3 to TRBJ2-2; D is tentatively TRBD1 or TRBD2 (5 bases each). CDR1 and CDR2 from the germline V gene are LGHNA and YSLEER. V lost 0 bases and J lost 0, with 17 bases in between. The CDR3 runs to 19 residues. CDR3 protein: CASSQDLLGPGPNTGELFF. Written as DNA, the CDR3 is TGCGCCAGCAGCCAAGATCTCCTCGGCCCGGGGCCGAACACCGGGGAGCTGTTTTTT.

This clonotype was recorded at least ten times. The genes are TRBV7-9 and TRBJ1-1; D is possibly TRBD1 (5 bases). The length of the CDR3 is 15 residues. V was pared by 6 bases and J by 1 base, with 15 bases between. CDR1 is SEHNR, CDR2 FQNEAQ, per germline (reference sequence). The CDR3 nucleotides read TGTGCCAGCAGTCACGATGTGGGGGGGAACACTGAAGCTTTCTTT. Amino acid sequence: CASSHDVGGNTEAFF.

This clonotype was detected once. The chain has TRBV10-3 and TRBJ2-2, with D perhaps TRBD2 (5 bases). CDR1 is ENHRY and CDR2 is SYGVKD in the germline V gene. V was clipped by 0 bases and J by 1 base, with 6 bases between them. This CDR3 region has 15 residues. The CDR3 DNA reads TGTGCCATCAGTGAGTCAAGCGGGAACACCGGGGAGCTGTTTTTT. Translated, it gives CAISESSGNTGELFF.

This clonotype has a handful of counts. This rearrangement joins TRBV4-1 to TRBJ2-3, with a weak D call TRBD1 (5 bases). The V and J ends lost 4 bases and 0 bases respectively, with 11 bases between them. Germline CDR1 and CDR2: MGHRA and YSYEKL. The CDR3 spans 15 residues. CDR3 residues: CASSRTGLSTDTQYF. CDR3 DNA: TGCGCCAGCAGCCGTACAGGCCTGAGCACAGATACGCAGTATTTT.

V and J are TRBV7-6 and TRBJ1-4; 8 bases match TRBD1. The germline CDR1 and CDR2 sequences are SGHVS and FNYEAQ. The CDR3 consists of 14 residues. V shed 5 bases, J shed 6 bases, and the junction held 5 bases outside the gene matches. This chain's CDR3 is CASSQDRADEKLFF. CDR3 DNA: TGTGCCAGCAGCCAGGACAGGGCCGATGAAAAACTGTTTTTT.

In its sample, this clonotype was seen a few times. This chain connects TRBV7-2 to TRBJ1-2, with no clear D. The V end lost 1 base, the J end lost 0 bases, and 12 bases lay between the germline ends. The CDR3 is 16 residues long. The V gene's germline CDR1 is SGHTA and CDR2 FQGNSA. CDR3 amino acids: CASSLESDGANYGYTF. The CDR3 DNA reads TGTGCCAGCAGCTTAGAGTCGGACGGGGCTAACTATGGCTACACCTTC.

A word on this clonotype: At one of its ends the junction is not consistent with the germline gene, which may arise from a read error. The chain employs TRBV6-1 and TRBJ2-1, with a possible D match to TRBD1 (5 bases). The CDR3 is 16 residues long. In germline, CDR1 is MNHNS, CDR2 SASEGT. The DNA of the CDR3 is TGTACCAGCAGTGAAGGGGTCTTGAGCTCCTACAATGAGCAGTTCTTC. Residues: CTSSEGVLSSYNEQFF.

This clonotype was counted many times. This rearrangement joins TRBV18 to TRBJ1-6; D is possibly TRBD1 (5 bases). Trimming removed 1 base from V and 5 bases from J, with 18 bases in between. This CDR3 is built from 18 residues. Germline-derived CDR1 and CDR2 are KGHSH and LQKENI. The CDR3 DNA sequence: TGTGCCAGCTCACCACGACGCGTAGGGGCAACCCATAATTCACCCCTCCACTTT. Translating gives CASSPRRVGATHNSPLHF.

This clonotype appeared many times. The rearrangement links TRBV2 to TRBJ1-4; no clear D. Trimming shortened V by 0 bases and J by 10 bases, and 18 bases separated the two germline ends. Germline CDR1 is SNHLY and CDR2 is FYNNEI. CDR3 length: 16 amino acids. The CDR3 region is CASSEALTFSMGKLFF. The CDR3 coding sequence is TGTGCCAGCAGTGAAGCGCTCACTTTCTCCATGGGAAAACTGTTTTTT.

The chain joins TRBV13 to TRBJ2-1, with TRBD1 as a possible D gene (5 bases). Germline V gives CDR1 PRHDT, CDR2 FYEKMQ (reference sequence). The V end was cut by 2 bases, the J end by 15 bases, with 14 bases between. The CDR3 consists of 12 residues. CDR3 in amino acids: CASSLRGPLLFF. The DNA for the CDR3 is TGTGCCAGCAGCTTAAGGGGCCCCCTGTTGTTCTTC.

The chain carries TRBV7-9 and TRBJ2-7; no reliable D call. The CDR3 length is 13 residues. V lost 5 bases, J lost 4 bases, and 12 bases lay in between. Germline lookup yields CDR1 SEHNR and CDR2 FQNEAQ (reference sequence). CDR3 sequence: CASSPHSGYEQYV. CDR3 sequence (DNA): TGTGCCAGCAGCCCCCATTCTGGATACGAGCAGTACGTC.

This clonotype was seen a single time. The chain is built from TRBV20-1 and TRBJ1-2; D possibly corresponds to TRBD1 (6 bases). The CDR3 totals 15 residues. Germline-derived CDR1 and CDR2 are DFQATT and SNEGSKA (reference sequence). V was shortened by 0 bases and J by 4 bases, with 15 bases between the two germline ends. The CDR3 here is CSAREWEGVSYGYTF. The CDR3, as DNA: TGCAGTGCTAGAGAGTGGGAGGGGGTGAGCTATGGCTACACCTTC.

This chain connects TRBV11-2 to TRBJ2-3; a weak D match, TRBD1 (5 bases). The CDR3 sequence is 14 residues long. The ends were cut back, 5 bases at V and 6 bases at J, with 15 bases in the middle. Germline V gene sequence: CDR1 SGHAT, CDR2 FQNNGV. CDR3 coding DNA: TGTGCCAGCAGCCTAATAGGGGTTGCGGATACGCAGTATTTT. Protein product: CASSLIGVADTQYF.

The chain couples TRBV7-9 to TRBJ1-1; a possible D gene is TRBD1 (5 bases). The CDR3 consists of 12 residues. V was pared by 7 bases and J by 7 bases, with 13 bases between. Per germline, CDR1 SEHNR and CDR2 FQNEAQ (reference sequence). The CDR3 loop reads CASKLRVDEAFF. The CDR3 nucleotides read TGTGCCAGCAAACTCAGGGTAGATGAAGCTTTCTTT.

This clonotype has a handful of counts. The V call is TRBV20-1, the J call TRBJ2-1; 7 bases map to TRBD1. Germline V gene lookup returns CDR1 DFQATT and CDR2 SNEGSKA (reference sequence). The CDR3 extends over 14 amino acids. V gave up 0 bases and J gave up 8 bases; unmatched junction bases: 7. CDR3 amino acids: CSARESTGTDEQFF. CDR3 DNA sequence: TGCAGTGCTAGAGAGTCGACAGGGACGGATGAGCAGTTCTTC.

This clonotype was counted at least ten times. The V and J genes are TRBV7-2 and TRBJ2-4; no clear D. The ends were cut back, 4 bases at V and 3 bases at J, with 13 bases in the middle. CDR1 and CDR2 from the germline V gene are SGHTA and FQGNSA. The CDR3 totals 15 residues. The DNA of the CDR3 is TGTGCCAGCAGCTCTTACAATCCCGTCAAAAACATTCAGTACTTC. This sequence encodes CASSSYNPVKNIQYF.